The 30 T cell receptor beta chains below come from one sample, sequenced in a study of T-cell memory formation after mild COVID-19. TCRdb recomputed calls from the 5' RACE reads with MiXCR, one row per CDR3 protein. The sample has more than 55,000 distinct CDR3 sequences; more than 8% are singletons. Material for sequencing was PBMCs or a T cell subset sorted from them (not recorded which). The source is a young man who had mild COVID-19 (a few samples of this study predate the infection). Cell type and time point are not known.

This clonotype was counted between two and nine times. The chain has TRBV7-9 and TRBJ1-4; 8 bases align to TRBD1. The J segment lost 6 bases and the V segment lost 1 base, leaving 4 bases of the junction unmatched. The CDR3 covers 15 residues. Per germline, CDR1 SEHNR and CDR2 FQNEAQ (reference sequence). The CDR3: CASSLGGQGDEKLFF. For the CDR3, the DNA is TGTGCCAGCAGCTTAGGTGGACAGGGTGATGAAAAACTGTTTTTT. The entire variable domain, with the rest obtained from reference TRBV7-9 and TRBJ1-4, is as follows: DTGVSQNPRHKITKRGQNVTFRCDPISEHNRLYWYRQTLGQGPEFLTYFQNEAQLEKSRLLSDRFSAERPKGSFSTLEIQRTEQGDSAMYLCASSLGGQGDEKLFFGSGTQLSVL.

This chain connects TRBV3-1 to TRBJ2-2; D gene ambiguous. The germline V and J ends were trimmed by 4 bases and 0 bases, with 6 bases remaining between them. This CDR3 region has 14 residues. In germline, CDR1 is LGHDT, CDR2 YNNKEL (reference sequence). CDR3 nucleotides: TGTGCCAGCAGCCGTGGGGCGAACACCGGGGAGCTGTTTTTT. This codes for CASSRGANTGELFF.

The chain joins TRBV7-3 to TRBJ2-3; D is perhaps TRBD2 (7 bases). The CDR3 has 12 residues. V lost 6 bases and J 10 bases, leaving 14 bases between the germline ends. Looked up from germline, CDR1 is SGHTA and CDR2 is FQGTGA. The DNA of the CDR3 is TGTGCCAGCAGTTTAGGGGGGGCGGCGCAGTATTTT. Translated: CASSLGGAAQYF.

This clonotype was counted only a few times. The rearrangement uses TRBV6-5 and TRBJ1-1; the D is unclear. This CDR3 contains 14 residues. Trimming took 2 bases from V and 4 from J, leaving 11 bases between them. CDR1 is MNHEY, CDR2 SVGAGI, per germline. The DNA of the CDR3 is TGTGCCAGCAGTTACGCAAACTCGGGCACTGAAGCTTTCTTT. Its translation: CASSYANSGTEAFF.

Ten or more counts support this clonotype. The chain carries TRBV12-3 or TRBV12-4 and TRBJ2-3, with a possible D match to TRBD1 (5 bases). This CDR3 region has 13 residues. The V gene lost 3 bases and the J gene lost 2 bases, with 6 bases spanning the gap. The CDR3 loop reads CASSFGATDTQYF. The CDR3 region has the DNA TGTGCCAGCAGTTTTGGGGCCACAGATACGCAGTATTTT.

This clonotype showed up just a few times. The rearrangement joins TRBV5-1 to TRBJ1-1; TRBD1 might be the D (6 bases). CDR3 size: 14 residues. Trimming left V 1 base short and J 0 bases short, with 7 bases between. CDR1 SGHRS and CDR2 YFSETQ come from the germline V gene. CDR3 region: CASSLTGLNTEAFF. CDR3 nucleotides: TGCGCCAGCAGCTTGACAGGGTTGAACACTGAAGCTTTCTTT.

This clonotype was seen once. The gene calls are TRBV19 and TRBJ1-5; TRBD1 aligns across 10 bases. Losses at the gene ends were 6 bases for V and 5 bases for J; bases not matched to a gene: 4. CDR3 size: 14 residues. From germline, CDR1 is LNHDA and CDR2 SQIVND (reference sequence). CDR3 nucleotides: TGTGCCAGTAGCCGGACAGGGGGTTATCAGCCCCAGCATTTT. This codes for CASSRTGGYQPQHF.

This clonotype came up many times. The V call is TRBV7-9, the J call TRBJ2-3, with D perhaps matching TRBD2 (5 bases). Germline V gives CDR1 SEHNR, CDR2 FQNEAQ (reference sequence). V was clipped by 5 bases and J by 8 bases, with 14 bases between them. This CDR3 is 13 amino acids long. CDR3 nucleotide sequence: TGTGCCAGCAGCATCACTTTCCGGGGTACGCAGTATTTT. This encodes CASSITFRGTQYF.

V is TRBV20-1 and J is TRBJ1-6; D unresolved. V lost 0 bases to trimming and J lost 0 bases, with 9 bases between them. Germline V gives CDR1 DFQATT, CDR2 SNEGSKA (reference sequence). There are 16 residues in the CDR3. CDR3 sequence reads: CSARDIRVSYNSPLHF. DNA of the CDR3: TGCAGTGCTAGAGATATACGGGTCTCCTATAATTCACCCCTCCACTTT.

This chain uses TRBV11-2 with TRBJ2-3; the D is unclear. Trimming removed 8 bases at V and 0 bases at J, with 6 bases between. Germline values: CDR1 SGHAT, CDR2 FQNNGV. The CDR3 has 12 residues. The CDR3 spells CASGISTDTQYF. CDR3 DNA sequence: TGTGCCAGCGGTATAAGCACAGATACGCAGTATTTT.

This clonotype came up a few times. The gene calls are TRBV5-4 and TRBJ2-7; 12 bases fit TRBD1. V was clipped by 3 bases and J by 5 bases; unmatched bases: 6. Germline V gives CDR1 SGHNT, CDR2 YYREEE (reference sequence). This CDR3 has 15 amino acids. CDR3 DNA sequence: TGTGCCAGCAGCTCCCGGGACAGGGGGCCCCACGAGCAGTACTTC. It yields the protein CASSSRDRGPHEQYF.

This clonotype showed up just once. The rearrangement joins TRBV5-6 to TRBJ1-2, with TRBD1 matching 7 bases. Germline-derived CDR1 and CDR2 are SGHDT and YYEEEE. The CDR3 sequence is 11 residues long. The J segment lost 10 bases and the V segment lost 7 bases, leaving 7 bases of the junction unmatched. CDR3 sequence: CASGPGTAYTF. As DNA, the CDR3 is TGTGCCAGCGGCCCCGGGACAGCCTACACCTTC.

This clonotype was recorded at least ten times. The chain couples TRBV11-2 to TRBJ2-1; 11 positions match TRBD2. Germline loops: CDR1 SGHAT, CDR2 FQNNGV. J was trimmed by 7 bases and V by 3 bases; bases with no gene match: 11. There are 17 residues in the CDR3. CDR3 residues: CASSFPSGGRLGNEQFF. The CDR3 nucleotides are TGTGCCAGCAGCTTTCCTAGCGGGGGGCGACTGGGGAATGAGCAGTTCTTC.

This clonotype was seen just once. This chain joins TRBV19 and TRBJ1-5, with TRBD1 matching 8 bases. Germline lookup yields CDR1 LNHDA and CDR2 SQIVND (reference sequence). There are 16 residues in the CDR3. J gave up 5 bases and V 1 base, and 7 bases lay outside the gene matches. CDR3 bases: TGTGCCAGTAGTATAGGTGGAGACAGGGGACATCAGCCCCAGCATTTT. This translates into CASSIGGDRGHQPQHF.

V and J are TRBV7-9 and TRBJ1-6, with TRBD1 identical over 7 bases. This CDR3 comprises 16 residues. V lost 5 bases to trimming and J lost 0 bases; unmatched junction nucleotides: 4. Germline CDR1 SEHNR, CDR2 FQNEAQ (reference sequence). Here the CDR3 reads CASSPRGSSYNSPLHF. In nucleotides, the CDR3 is TGTGCCAGCAGCCCCAGGGGGTCCTCCTATAATTCACCCCTCCACTTT.

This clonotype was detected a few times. The chain's CDR3 is CASSDFSYNEQFF. DNA of the CDR3: TGTGCCAGCTCAGACTTCTCCTACAATGAGCAGTTCTTC. The chain combines TRBV6-5 with TRBJ2-1, with D unclear. There are 13 residues in the CDR3. Germline lookup yields CDR1 MNHEY and CDR2 SVGAGI. Trimming shortened V by 8 bases and J by 0 bases, and 8 bases separated the two germline ends.

CDR3 DNA sequence: TGTGCCAGCAGTTACCCAGGGTCATCCCAGCATTTT. Its translation is CASSYPGSSQHF. The rearrangement joins TRBV6-2 or TRBV6-3 to TRBJ1-5, with D possibly being TRBD1 (5 bases). The CDR3 totals 12 residues. Per the germline V gene, CDR1 is MNHEY and CDR2 is SVGEGT. V lost 2 bases, J lost 11 bases, and 10 bases lay in between.

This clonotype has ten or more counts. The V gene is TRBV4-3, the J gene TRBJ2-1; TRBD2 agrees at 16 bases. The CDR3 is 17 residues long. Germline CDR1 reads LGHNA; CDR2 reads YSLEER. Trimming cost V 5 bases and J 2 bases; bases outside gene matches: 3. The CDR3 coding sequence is TGCGCCAGCAGCTCCGGGACTAGCGGGGGGGCCTACAATGAGCAGTTCTTC. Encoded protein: CASSSGTSGGAYNEQFF.

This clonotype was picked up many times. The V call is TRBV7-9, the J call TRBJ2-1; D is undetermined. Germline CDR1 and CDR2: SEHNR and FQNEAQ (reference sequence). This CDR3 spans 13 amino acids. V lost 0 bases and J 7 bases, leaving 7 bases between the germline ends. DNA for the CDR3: TGTGCCAGCAGCTTAGCGCGCCGTAATGAGCAGTTCTTC. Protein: CASSLARRNEQFF. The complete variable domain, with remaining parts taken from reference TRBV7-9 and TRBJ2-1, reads DTGVSQNPRHKITKRGQNVTFRCDPISEHNRLYWYRQTLGQGPEFLTYFQNEAQLEKSRLLSDRFSAERPKGSFSTLEIQRTEQGDSAMYLCASSLARRNEQFFGPGTRLTVL.

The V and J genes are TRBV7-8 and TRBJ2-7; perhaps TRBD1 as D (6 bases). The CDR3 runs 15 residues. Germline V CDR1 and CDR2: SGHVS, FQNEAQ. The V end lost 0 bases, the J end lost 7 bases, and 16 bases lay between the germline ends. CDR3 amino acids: CASSLARFAQGEQYF. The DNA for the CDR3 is TGTGCCAGCAGCTTAGCGCGGTTCGCCCAGGGGGAGCAGTACTTC.

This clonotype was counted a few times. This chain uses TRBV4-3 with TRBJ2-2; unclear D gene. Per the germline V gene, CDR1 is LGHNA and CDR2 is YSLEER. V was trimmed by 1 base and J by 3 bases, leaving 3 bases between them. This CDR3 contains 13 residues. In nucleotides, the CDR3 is TGCGCCAGCAGCCAAGGATACACCGGGGAGCTGTTTTTT. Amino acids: CASSQGYTGELFF.

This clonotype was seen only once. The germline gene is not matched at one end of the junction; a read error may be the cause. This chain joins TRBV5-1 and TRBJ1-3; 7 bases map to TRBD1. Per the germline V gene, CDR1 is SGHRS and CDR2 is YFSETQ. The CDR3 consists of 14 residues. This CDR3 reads CASSITGAGSTIYF. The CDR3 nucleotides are TGCGCCAGCAGCATAACAGGGGCAGGAAGCACCATATATTTT.

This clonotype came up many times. For the CDR3, the DNA is TGTGCCAGCAGGTATTCTCAGGGCGATGAGCAGTTCTTC. Amino acids: CASRYSQGDEQFF. V is TRBV7-9 and J is TRBJ2-1; TRBD1 is a possible D gene (5 bases). The length of the CDR3 is 13 residues. The V end lost 6 bases, the J end lost 8 bases, and 14 bases lay between the germline ends. The germline V gene encodes CDR1 SEHNR and CDR2 FQNEAQ (reference sequence). The full variable domain, rest sourced from reference TRBV7-9 and TRBJ2-1, is DTGVSQNPRHKITKRGQNVTFRCDPISEHNRLYWYRQTLGQGPEFLTYFQNEAQLEKSRLLSDRFSAERPKGSFSTLEIQRTEQGDSAMYLCASRYSQGDEQFFGPGTRLTVL.

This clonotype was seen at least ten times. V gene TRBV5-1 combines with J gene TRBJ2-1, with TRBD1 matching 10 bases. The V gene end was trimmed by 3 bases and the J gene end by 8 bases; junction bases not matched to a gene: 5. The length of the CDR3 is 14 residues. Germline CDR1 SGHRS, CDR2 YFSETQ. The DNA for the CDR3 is TGCGCCAGCAGCTCGTCCGGGACAGGGGATGAGCAGTTCTTC. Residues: CASSSSGTGDEQFF.

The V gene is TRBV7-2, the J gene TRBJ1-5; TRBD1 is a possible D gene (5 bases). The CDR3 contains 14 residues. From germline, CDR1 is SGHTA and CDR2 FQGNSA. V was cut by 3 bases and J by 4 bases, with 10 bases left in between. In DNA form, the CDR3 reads TGTGCCAGCAGCTTCGACAGCCAGAATCAGCCCCAGCATTTT. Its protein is CASSFDSQNQPQHF.

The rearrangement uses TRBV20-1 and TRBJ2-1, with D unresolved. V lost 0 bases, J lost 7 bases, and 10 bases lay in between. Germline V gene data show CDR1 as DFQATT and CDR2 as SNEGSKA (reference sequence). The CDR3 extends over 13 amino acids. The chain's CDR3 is CSARDRARNEQFF. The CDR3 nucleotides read TGCAGTGCTAGAGATCGGGCGAGAAATGAGCAGTTCTTC.

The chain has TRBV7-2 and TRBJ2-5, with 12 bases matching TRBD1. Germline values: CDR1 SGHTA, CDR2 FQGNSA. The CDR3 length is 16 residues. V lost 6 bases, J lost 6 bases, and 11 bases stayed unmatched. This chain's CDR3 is CASSAPGTGGTKTQYF. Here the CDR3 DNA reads TGTGCCAGCAGTGCCCCTGGGACAGGGGGCACGAAGACCCAGTACTTC.

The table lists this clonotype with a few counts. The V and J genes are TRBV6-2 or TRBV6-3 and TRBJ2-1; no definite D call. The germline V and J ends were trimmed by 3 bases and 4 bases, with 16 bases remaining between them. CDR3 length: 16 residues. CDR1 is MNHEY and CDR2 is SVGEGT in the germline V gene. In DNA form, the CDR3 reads TGTGCCAGCAGTTATCGGCTACCGACCATATACAATGAGCAGTTCTTC. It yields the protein CASSYRLPTIYNEQFF.

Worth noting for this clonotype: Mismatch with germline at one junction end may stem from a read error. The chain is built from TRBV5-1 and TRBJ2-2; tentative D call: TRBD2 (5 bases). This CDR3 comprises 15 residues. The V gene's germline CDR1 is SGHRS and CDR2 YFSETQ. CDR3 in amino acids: CASSFVGENTGELYF. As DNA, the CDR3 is TGCGCCAGCAGCTTCGTGGGAGAGAACACCGGGGAGCTGTATTTT.

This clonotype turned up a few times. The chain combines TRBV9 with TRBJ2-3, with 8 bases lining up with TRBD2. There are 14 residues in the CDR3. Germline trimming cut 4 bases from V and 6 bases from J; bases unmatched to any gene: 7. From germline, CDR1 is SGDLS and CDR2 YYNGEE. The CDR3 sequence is CASSRGGMGDTQYF. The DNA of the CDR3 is TGTGCCAGCAGCCGGGGGGGCATGGGTGATACGCAGTATTTT.